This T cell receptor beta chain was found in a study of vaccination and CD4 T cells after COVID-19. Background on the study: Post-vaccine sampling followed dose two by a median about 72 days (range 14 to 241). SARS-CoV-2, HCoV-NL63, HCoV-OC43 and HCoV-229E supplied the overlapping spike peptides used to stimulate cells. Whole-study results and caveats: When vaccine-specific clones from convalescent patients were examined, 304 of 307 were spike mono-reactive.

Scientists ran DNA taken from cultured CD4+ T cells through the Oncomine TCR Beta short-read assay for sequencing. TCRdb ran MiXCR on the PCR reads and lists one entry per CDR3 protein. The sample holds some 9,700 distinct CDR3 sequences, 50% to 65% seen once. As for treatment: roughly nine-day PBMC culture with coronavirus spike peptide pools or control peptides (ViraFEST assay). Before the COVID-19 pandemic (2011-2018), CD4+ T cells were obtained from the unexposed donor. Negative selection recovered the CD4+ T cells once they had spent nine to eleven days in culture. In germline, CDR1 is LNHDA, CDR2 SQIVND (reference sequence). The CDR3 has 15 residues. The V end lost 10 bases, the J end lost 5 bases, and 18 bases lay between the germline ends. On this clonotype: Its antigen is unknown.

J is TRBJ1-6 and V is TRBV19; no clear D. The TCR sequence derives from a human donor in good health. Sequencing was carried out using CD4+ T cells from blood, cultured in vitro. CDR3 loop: CATKGQIFDNSPLHF. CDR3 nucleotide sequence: TGTGCCACTAAAGGGCAAATTTTCGATAATTCACCCCTCCACTTT. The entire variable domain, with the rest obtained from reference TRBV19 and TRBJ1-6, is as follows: DGGITQSPKYLFRKEGQNVTLSCEQNLNHDAMYWYRQDPGQGLRLIYYSQIVNDFQKGDIAEGYSVSREKKESFPLTVTSAQKNPTAFYLCATKGQIFDNSPLHFGNGTRLTVT.